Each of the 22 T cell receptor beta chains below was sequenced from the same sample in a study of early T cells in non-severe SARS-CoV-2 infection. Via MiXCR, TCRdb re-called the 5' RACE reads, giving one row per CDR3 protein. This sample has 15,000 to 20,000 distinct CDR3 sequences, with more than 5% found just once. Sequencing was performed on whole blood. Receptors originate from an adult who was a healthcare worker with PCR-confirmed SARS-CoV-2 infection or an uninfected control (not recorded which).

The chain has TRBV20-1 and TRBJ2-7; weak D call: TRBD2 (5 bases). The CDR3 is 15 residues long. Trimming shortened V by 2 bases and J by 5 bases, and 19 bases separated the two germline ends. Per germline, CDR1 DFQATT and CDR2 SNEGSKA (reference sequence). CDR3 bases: TGCAGTGCTAGACCCCCGAGGACGGGAACCGACGAGCAGTACTTC. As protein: CSARPPRTGTDEQYF.

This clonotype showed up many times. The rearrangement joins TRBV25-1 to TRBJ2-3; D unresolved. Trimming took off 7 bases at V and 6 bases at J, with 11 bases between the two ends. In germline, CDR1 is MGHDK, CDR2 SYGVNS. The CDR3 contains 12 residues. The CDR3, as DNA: TGTGCCAGCAAATCGCAAGCGGATACGCAGTATTTT. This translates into CASKSQADTQYF.

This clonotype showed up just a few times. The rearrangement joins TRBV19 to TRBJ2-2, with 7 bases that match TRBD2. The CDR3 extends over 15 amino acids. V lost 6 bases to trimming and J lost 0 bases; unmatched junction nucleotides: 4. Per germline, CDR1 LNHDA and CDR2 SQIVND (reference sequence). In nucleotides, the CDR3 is TGTGCCAGTAGATTTAGCGGGTCGAACACCGGGGAGCTGTTTTTT. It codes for CASRFSGSNTGELFF.

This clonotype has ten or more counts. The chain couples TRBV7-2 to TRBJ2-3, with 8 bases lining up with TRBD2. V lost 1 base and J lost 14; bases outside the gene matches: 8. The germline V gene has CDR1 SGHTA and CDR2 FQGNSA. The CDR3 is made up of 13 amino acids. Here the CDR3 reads CASSLGAGGSLYF. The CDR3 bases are TGTGCCAGCAGCTTAGGGGCGGGGGGCTCGCTGTATTTT.

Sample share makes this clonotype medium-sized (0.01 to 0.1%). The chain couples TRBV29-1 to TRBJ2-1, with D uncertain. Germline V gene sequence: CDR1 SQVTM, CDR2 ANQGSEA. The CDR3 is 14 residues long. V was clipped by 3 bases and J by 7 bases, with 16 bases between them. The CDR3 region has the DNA TGCAGCGTTGACGACCGCCCAAAAGGGAATGAGCAGTTCTTC. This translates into CSVDDRPKGNEQFF.

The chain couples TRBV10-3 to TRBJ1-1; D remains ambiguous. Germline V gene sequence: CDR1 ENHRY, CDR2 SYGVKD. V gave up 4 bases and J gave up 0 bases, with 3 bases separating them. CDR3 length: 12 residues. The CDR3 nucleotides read TGTGCCATCAGTGGATTGAACACTGAAGCTTTCTTT. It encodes CAISGLNTEAFF.

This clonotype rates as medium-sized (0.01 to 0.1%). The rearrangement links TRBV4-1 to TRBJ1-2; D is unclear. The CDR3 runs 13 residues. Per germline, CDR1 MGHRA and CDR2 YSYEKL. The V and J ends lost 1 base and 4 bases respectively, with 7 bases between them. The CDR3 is CASSQVAGYGYTF. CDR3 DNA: TGCGCCAGCAGCCAAGTTGCCGGCTATGGCTACACCTTC.

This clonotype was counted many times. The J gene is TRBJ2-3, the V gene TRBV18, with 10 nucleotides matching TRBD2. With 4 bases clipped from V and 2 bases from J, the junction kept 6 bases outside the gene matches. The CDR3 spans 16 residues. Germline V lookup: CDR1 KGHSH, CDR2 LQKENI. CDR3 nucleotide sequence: TGTGCCAGCTCACTACGGACTAGCGGAATCACAGATACGCAGTATTTT. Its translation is CASSLRTSGITDTQYF.

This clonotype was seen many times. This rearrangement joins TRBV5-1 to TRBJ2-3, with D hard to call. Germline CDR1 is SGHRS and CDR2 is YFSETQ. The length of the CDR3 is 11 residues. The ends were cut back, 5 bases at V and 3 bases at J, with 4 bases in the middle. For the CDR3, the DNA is TGCGCCAGCAGACAGACAGATACGCAGTATTTT. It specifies CASRQTDTQYF.

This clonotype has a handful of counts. CDR3 sequence: CASSQTGGVADTQYF. CDR3 DNA: TGTGCCAGCAGCCAAACGGGAGGGGTGGCAGATACGCAGTATTTT. The chain carries TRBV3-1 and TRBJ2-3; 8 positions agree with TRBD2. Per germline, CDR1 LGHDT and CDR2 YNNKEL (reference sequence). The CDR3 has 15 residues. V gave up 2 bases and J gave up 4 bases; unmatched junction bases: 5.

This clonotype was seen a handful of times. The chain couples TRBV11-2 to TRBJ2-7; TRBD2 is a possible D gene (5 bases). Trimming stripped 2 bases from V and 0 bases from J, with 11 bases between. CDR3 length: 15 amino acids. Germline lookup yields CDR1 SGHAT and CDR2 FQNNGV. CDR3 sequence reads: CASSLFGEYSYEQYF. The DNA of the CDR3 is TGTGCCAGCAGCTTATTCGGGGAGTACTCCTACGAGCAGTACTTC.

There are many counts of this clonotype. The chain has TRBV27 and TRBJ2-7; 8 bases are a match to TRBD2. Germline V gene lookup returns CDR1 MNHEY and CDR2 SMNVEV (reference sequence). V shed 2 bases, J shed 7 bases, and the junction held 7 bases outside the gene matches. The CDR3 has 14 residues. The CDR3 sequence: CASSLIAGYGEQYV. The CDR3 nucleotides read TGTGCCAGCAGTTTAATAGCGGGGTACGGGGAGCAGTACGTC.

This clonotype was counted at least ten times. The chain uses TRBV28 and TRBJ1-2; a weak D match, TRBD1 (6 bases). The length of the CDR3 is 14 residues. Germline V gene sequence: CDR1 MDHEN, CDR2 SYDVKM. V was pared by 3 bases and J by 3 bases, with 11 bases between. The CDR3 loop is CASSFGQTDYGYTF. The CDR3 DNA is TGTGCCAGCAGTTTCGGACAGACCGACTATGGCTACACCTTC.

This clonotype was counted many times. The CDR3 nucleotides read TGTGCCAGCAGCCCACGGACTAGCGGGAGCTGGGTCCAAGAGACCCAGTACTTC. Translation: CASSPRTSGSWVQETQYF. The chain is built from TRBV11-2 and TRBJ2-5; the match to TRBD2 covers 13 bases. The CDR3 length is 18 residues. The ends lost 5 bases at V and 1 base at J; junction bases unmatched: 10. The germline V gene has CDR1 SGHAT and CDR2 FQNNGV.

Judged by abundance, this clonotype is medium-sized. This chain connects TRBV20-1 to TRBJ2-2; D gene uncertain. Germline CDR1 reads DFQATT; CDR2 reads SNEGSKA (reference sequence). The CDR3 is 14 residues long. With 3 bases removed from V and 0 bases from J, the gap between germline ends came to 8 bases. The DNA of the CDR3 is TGCAGTGCTAGGGGCAGGTCGAACACCGGGGAGCTGTTTTTT. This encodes CSARGRSNTGELFF.

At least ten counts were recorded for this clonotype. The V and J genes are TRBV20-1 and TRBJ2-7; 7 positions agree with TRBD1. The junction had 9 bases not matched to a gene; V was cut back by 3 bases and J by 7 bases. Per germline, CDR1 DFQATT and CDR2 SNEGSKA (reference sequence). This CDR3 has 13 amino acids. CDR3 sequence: CSASRPGTAEQYF. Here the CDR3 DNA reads TGCAGTGCTAGCCGACCTGGGACAGCTGAGCAGTACTTC.

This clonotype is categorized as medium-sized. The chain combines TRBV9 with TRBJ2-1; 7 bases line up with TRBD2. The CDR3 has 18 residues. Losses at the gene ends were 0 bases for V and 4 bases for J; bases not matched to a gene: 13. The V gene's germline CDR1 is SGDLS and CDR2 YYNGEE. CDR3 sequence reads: CASSVGPSPSGEYNEQFF. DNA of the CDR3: TGTGCCAGCAGCGTAGGTCCCTCCCCTAGCGGCGAGTACAATGAGCAGTTCTTC.

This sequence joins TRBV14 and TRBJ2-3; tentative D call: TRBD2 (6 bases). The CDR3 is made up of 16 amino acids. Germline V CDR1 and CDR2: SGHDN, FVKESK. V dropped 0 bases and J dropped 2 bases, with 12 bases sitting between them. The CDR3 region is CASSQELGTDTDTQYF. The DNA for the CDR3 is TGTGCCAGCAGCCAAGAATTAGGGACTGACACAGATACGCAGTATTTT.

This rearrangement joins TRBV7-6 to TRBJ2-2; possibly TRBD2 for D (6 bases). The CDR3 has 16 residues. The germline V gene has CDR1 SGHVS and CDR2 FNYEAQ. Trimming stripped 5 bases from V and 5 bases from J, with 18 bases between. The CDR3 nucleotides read TGTGCCAGCAGCCCCCCCCCGGGAGTAAAGACCGGGGAGCTGTTTTTT. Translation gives CASSPPPGVKTGELFF.

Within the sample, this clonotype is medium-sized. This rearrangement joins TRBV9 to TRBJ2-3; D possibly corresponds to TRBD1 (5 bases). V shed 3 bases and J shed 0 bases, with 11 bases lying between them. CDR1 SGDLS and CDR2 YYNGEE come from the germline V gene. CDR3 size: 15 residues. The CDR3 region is CASSAQEPSTDTQYF. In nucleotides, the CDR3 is TGTGCCAGCAGCGCACAGGAGCCCAGCACAGATACGCAGTATTTT.

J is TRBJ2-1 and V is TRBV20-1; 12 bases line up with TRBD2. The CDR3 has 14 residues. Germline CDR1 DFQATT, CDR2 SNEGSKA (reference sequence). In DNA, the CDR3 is TGCAGCGCGCTAGCGGGAGGGTCCTACAATGAGCAGTTCTTC. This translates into CSALAGGSYNEQFF.

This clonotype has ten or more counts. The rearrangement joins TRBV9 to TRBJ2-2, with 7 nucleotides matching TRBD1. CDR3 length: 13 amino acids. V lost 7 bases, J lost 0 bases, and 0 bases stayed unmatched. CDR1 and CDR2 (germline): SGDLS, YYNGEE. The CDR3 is CASGTANTGELFF. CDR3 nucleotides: TGTGCCAGCGGGACAGCGAACACCGGGGAGCTGTTTTTT.